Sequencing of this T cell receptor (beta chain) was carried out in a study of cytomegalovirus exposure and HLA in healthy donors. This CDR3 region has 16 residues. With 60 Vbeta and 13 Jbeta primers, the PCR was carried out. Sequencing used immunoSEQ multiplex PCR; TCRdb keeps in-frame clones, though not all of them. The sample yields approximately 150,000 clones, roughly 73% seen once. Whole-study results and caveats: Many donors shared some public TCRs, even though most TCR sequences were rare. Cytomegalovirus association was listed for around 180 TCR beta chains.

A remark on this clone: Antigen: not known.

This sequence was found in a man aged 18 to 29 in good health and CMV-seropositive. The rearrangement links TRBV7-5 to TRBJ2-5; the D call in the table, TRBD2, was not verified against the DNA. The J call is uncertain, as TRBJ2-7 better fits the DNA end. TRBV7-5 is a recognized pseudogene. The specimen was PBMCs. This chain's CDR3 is CARSSHTRRGLYEQYF. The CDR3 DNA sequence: TGTGCCAGAAGCTCCCACACACGAAGAGGGCTCTACGAGCAGTACTTC.